This T cell receptor beta chain appears in the sequencing data of a study of tissue T cells after allogeneic stem cell transplantation. This clone was counted only a few times. The germline and genes are mouse ones. The read falls 1 residue short of the CDR3 end, and the missing part is taken from the germline J gene. Time point noted: mouse harvest day 14 after allogeneic transplant. Tail vein injection delivered 10^7 T-cell-depleted bone marrow cells and 10^6 splenic CD5+ T cells. V was clipped by 2 bases and J by 5 bases; unmatched bases: 2. Germline V gene sequence: CDR1 KGHPV, CDR2 FQNQEV (reference sequence). The CDR3 is 15 residues long. The method was immunoSEQ multiplex PCR; TCRdb's version includes in-frame clones alone and lacks a portion of them. The sample has fewer than 6,000 clones, roughly 45% seen once.

The sequencing input was gut tissue. The V call is TRBV26, the J call TRBJ2-2, with 10 positions matching TRBD1. This sequence was found in a female BALB/c mouse given C57BL/6 T cells with graft-versus-host disease after an allogeneic hematopoietic cell transplant. Partial CDR3 DNA: TGTGCCAGCAGTCTGAGGACAGGGGGAACCGGGCAGCTCTAC. It specifies CASSLRTGGTGQLY. The full-length CDR3 reads as CASSLRTGGTGQLYF.